The 9 T cell receptor beta chains in this list originate from one sample, sequenced in a study of vaccination effects on CD4 cells after COVID-19. Before sequencing took place, the ViraFEST assay used viral peptide pools to expand antigen-specific CD4+ T cells. Cultured cells yielded isolated CD4+ T cells after less than 11 days. Neither prior SARS-CoV-2 infection nor positive nucleocapsid antibodies were present in the vaccine recipients. The table came from immunoSEQ multiplex PCR; TCRdb's copy has only in-frame clones and leaves some out. The top ten clones hold approximately 13% of a sample with tens of thousands of clones, 60% to 75% of them seen once. Antigens of these TCRs are unknown. This material consisted of CD4+ T cells from PBMCs cultured with HCoV-OC43 spike peptides, taken before COVID-19 vaccination. Described subset: HCoV-OC43 spike overlapping peptide pool stimulation. These receptors were obtained from a human donor who received a COVID-19 vaccine.

The V call is TRBV6-2 or TRBV6-3, the J call TRBJ2-3; TRBD1 matches 8 bases. This CDR3 has 15 residues. Looked up from germline, CDR1 is MNHEY and CDR2 is SVGEGT. V was clipped by 5 bases and J by 3 bases; unmatched bases: 7. The CDR3 loop is CASSHPDRATDTQYF. The CDR3 nucleotides read TGTGCCAGCAGTCACCCGGACAGGGCGACAGATACGCAGTATTTT.

V is TRBV27 and J is TRBJ1-4; the D is unclear. Germline V gene data show CDR1 as MNHEY and CDR2 as SMNVEV (reference sequence). The CDR3 contains 15 residues. Trimming shortened V by 7 bases and J by 3 bases, and 15 bases separated the two germline ends. CDR3 loop: CASKRTGVANEKLFF. In DNA form, the CDR3 reads TGTGCCAGCAAACGAACGGGAGTCGCTAATGAAAAACTGTTTTTT.

The chain has TRBV5-1 and TRBJ1-5; 7 bases match TRBD1. The CDR3 runs 14 residues. Per the germline V gene, CDR1 is SGHRS and CDR2 is YFSETQ. V shed 3 bases, J shed 3 bases, and the junction held 3 bases outside the gene matches. DNA of the CDR3: TGCGCCAGCAGCTCGGGACAGAACAATCAGCCCCAGCATTTT. This sequence encodes CASSSGQNNQPQHF.

This clone has more than one count but fewer than ten. This rearrangement joins TRBV19 to TRBJ2-1; TRBD2 aligns across 8 bases. In germline, CDR1 is LNHDA, CDR2 SQIVND (reference sequence). The V segment lost 8 bases and the J segment 8 bases; nucleotides outside the gene matches: 8. This CDR3 comprises 13 residues. The CDR3 protein is CASSRTSIDEQFF. CDR3 in DNA: TGTGCCAGTTCCCGGACTAGCATCGATGAGCAGTTCTTC.

The chain has TRBV6-5 and TRBJ2-7; TRBD1 matches 10 bases. Germline lookup yields CDR1 MNHEY and CDR2 SVGAGI. The J segment lost 3 bases and the V segment lost 2 bases, leaving 1 base of the junction unmatched. The CDR3 spans 14 residues. CDR3 protein: CASSYRDRGYEQYF. The CDR3, as DNA: TGTGCCAGCAGTTACCGGGACAGGGGCTACGAGCAGTACTTC.

This clone is a singleton in its sample. The chain joins TRBV6-6 to TRBJ2-3; 8 bases align to TRBD2. The CDR3 consists of 15 residues. Germline V gene data show CDR1 as MNHNY and CDR2 as SVGAGI (reference sequence). Trimming at V came to 6 bases and at J to 2 bases, leaving 7 bases not matched to a gene. DNA for the CDR3: TGTGCCAGCAGGGTTAGCGGGGTACCCACAGATACGCAGTATTTT. Encoded protein: CASRVSGVPTDTQYF.

This clone occurred a few times. The gene calls are TRBV19 and TRBJ2-2; 7 positions agree with TRBD1. The CDR3 covers 14 residues. J was trimmed by 1 base and V by 10 bases; bases with no gene match: 6. Germline assignment: CDR1 LNHDA and CDR2 SQIVND (reference sequence). The CDR3 spells CAIRQGLNTGELFF. The CDR3 DNA sequence: TGTGCCATAAGACAGGGTTTGAACACCGGGGAGCTGTTTTTT.

This clone was detected only once. The chain couples TRBV18 to TRBJ2-5, with unresolved D. Germline CDR1 KGHSH, CDR2 LQKENI. V was pared by 5 bases and J by 1 base, with 2 bases between. This CDR3 contains 11 residues. CDR3 DNA: TGTGCCAGCTCATCCCAAGAGACCCAGTACTTC. Translation: CASSSQETQYF.

The chain uses TRBV4-1 and TRBJ1-6; TRBD1 matches at 8 bases. Germline-derived CDR1 and CDR2 are MGHRA and YSYEKL. The CDR3 is 19 residues long. Trimming removed 3 bases from V and 7 bases from J; junction bases left unmatched: 17. This CDR3 is CASSQTLAELGQANSPLHF. The CDR3 DNA reads as TGCGCCAGCAGCCAGACCCTAGCCGAATTGGGACAGGCGAATTCACCCCTCCACTTT.